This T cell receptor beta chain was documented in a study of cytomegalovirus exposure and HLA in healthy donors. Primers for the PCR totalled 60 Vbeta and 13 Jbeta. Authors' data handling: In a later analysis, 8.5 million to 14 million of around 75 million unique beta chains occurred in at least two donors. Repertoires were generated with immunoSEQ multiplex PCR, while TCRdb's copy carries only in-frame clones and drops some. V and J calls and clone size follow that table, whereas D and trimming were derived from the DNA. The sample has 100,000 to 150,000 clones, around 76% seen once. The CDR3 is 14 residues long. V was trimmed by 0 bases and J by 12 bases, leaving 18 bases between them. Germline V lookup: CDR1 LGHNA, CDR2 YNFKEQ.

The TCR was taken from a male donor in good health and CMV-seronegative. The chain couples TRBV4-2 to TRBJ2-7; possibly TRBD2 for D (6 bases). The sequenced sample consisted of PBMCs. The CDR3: CASSQDIGGGIRYF. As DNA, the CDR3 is TGTGCCAGCAGCCAAGATATAGGTGGCGGGATACGGTACTTC.